The TCR beta chain under discussion was sequenced for a study of blood T cell repertoires in COVID-19. Study-level background: PBMCs, B-cell-depleted T cells, or T cells provided the cDNA or gDNA that made up the material.

A few counts support this clone. Participants spanned ages about 18 to 100 years and resided in roughly 22 US areas. Participants had their cohort set by participant-reported clinical history. The assay was immunoSEQ multiplex PCR, and TCRdb's table has in-frame clones only and misses some. Among more than 300,000 clones, approximately 91% were seen once, and the ten largest hold around 3.9%. The V end lost 3 bases, the J end lost 0 bases, and 9 bases lay between the germline ends. CDR3 length: 13 amino acids. CDR1 and CDR2 (germline): DFQATT, SNEGSKA (reference sequence). The sequence was collected from a young woman who had been exposed to COVID-19. This chain connects TRBV20-1 to TRBJ2-7, with D uncertain. The sample was PBMCs or T cells enriched from blood (not recorded which). The CDR3, as DNA: TGCAGTGCTAGTAATGGGCCCTCCTACGAGCAGTACTTC. Its translation is CSASNGPSYEQYF.